This entry is about one T cell receptor (beta chain). The trim removed 5 bases at V and 10 bases at J, leaving 6 bases unmatched. This CDR3 spans 15 amino acids. Germline CDR1 is LNHDA and CDR2 is SQIVND (reference sequence). The treatment here: randomized to nivolumab then ipilimumab (arm A) or the reverse (arm B). The sample belongs to a study of sequential checkpoint blockade in melanoma. Only in-frame clones appear in the TCRdb table, and some are missing; sequencing was by immunoSEQ multiplex PCR. The sample consists of 10,000 to 11,000 clones, 75% of them appearing once. The V and J genes are TRBV19 and TRBJ2-2, with 14 bases lining up with TRBD2. Sequencing was performed on CD8+ T cells sorted from blood (inferred from file names), taken from a patient given nivolumab and ipilimumab in sequence. The receptor comes from a human donor with melanoma. The CDR3 DNA is TGTGCCAGTAGTTCCGGGACTAGCGGGAGTATGGAGCTGTTTTTT. Amino acids: CASSSGTSGSMELFF.